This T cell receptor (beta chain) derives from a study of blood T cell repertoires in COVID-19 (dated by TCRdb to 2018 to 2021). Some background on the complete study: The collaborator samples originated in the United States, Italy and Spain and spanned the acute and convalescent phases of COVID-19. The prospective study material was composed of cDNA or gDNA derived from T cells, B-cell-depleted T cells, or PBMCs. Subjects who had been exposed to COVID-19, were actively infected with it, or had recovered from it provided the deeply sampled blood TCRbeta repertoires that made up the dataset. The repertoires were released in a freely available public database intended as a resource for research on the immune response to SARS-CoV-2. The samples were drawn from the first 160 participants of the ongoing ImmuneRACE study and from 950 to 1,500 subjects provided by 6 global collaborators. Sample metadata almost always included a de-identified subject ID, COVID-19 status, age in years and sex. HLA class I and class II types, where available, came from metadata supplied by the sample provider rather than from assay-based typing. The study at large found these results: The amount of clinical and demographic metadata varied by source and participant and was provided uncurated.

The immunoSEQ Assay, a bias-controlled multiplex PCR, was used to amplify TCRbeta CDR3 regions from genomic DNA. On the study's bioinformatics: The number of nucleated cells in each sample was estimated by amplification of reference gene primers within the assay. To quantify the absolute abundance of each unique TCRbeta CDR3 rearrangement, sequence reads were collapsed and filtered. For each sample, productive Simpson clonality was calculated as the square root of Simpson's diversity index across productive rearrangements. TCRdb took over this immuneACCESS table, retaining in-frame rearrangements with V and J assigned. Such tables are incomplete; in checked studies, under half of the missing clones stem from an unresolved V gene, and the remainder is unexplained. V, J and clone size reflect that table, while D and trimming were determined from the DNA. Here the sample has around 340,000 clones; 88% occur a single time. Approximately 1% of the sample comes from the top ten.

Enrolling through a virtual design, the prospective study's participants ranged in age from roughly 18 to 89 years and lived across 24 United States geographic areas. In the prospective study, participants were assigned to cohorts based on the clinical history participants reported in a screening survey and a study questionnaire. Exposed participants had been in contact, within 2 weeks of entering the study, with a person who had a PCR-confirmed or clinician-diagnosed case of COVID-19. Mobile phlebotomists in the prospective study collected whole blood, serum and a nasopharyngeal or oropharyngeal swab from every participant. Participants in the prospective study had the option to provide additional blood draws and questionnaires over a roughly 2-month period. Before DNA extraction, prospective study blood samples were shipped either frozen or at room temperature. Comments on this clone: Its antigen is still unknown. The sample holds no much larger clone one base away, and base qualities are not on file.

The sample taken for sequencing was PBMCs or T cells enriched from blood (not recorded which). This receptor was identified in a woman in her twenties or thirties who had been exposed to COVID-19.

DNA sequence: TGTGCCAGCTCAGAACAGGGGGCCGATGAAAAACTGTTTTTT. Translated, it gives CASSEQGADEKLFF. Here the chain combines TRBV18 and TRBJ1-4, with 9 central nucleotides matching TRBD1. Trimmed from V: 5 bases; trimmed from J: 6 bases; junction bases lacking a gene match: 4. The CDR3 runs 14 residues from the cysteine to the phenylalanine. Kept here is only the CDR3 DNA, which spans 42 bases and is read in frame from base 1. From the germline V gene, CDR1 is KGHSH and CDR2 is LQKENI.